This T cell receptor (beta chain) was sequenced for a study of shared clonotypes between healthy human individuals. The overall study: The plates for each donor numbered three CD4 naive, three CD4 memory, two CD8 naive and one CD8 memory. Study-wide findings and caveats: The donor pool, a small one, limited the genetic and exposure-history diversity represented. The study found lower generation probabilities in non-shared clonotypes than in those shared by all four donors. In a handful of donors, around 5% of naive CD4 clonotypes appeared in common.

Method: immunoSEQ multiplex PCR; TCRdb's copy keeps in-frame clones and lacks some. The repertoire consists of some 800,000 clones, with 92% occurring once and the leading ten covering around 24%. CD8 cells classed as naive were CD45RO-negative and positively selected for CCR7, excluding terminally differentiated effector memory CD45RA+ cells. Only a few counts were recorded for this clone. Antigen: not known. CDR1 SEHNR and CDR2 FQNEAQ come from the germline V gene (reference sequence). V shed 3 bases and J 5 bases; nucleotides not matched to a gene: 5. This CDR3 region has 14 residues. The TCR originated in a man aged 25-40 years in good health. The V and J genes are TRBV7-9 and TRBJ2-7; 9 bases line up with TRBD1. The specimen sequenced was naive CD8+ T cells sorted from blood. This CDR3 is CASSLGTGHDEQYF. DNA for the CDR3: TGTGCCAGCAGCTTGGGGACAGGGCACGACGAGCAGTACTTC.